What follows are 22 T cell receptor beta chains derived from one specimen sequenced in a study of blood T cell repertoires in COVID-19 (TCRdb year 2020). Library method: the immunoSEQ multiplex PCR assay. The table was pulled from immuneACCESS by TCRdb, which kept in-frame rearrangements only. Such tables lose some clones; where checked, under half of the loss comes from unresolved V genes, and the rest has no known cause. The sample data list 190,000 or so clones, and roughly 85% of these were observed just once. The ten largest clones add up to over 15% of the sample. The sequenced material came from PBMCs or T cells enriched from blood (not recorded which). The receptor set was obtained from a man between 40 and 49 years old who had recovered from COVID-19.

The chain combines TRBV5-4 with TRBJ2-3; possible D gene TRBD1, 6 bases. V lost 3 bases, J lost 2 bases, and 10 bases lay in between. CDR1 SGHNT and CDR2 YYREEE come from the germline V gene (reference sequence). This CDR3 is built from 14 residues. In DNA form, the CDR3 reads TGTGCCAGCAGCTCGGACAGATTCACAGATACGCAGTATTTT. Translating it yields CASSSDRFTDTQYF.

This sequence joins TRBV28 and TRBJ2-7; TRBD2 is a possible D gene (7 bases). The CDR3 totals 15 residues. Trimming stripped 2 bases from V and 2 bases from J, with 13 bases between. Germline V gene data show CDR1 as MDHEN and CDR2 as SYDVKM. CDR3 sequence (DNA): TGTGCCAGCAGTTTAACCGGGGGGCCTACCTACGAGCAGTACTTC. This codes for CASSLTGGPTYEQYF.

V is TRBV19 and J is TRBJ2-1, with TRBD2 matching over 15 bases. This CDR3 has 20 amino acids. The V and J ends lost 6 bases and 7 bases, in that order; junction bases with no gene match: 19. The germline CDR1 and CDR2 sequences are LNHDA and SQIVND (reference sequence). The CDR3 nucleotides are TGTGCCAGTAGCCCACCCTATGGACTAGCGGGAGGGCGAGCGCCAAATGAGCAGTTCTTC. Translated, it gives CASSPPYGLAGGRAPNEQFF.

The chain joins TRBV28 to TRBJ1-1; TRBD1 is a possible D gene (6 bases). Germline values: CDR1 MDHEN, CDR2 SYDVKM. Between the trimmed V and J ends, which lost 3 bases and 3 bases, there was a span of 14 bases. The CDR3 covers 15 residues. CDR3 DNA sequence: TGTGCCAGCAGTTTTATTGGACAGTCCGACACTGAAGCTTTCTTT. It yields the protein CASSFIGQSDTEAFF.

The chain is built from TRBV7-3 and TRBJ2-5, with D unclear. Germline loops: CDR1 SGHTA, CDR2 FQGTGA. V was clipped by 5 bases and J by 7 bases, with 14 bases between them. The CDR3 loop spans 13 amino acids. The CDR3 reads CASSPMGSGTQYF. The CDR3 DNA reads TGTGCCAGCAGCCCCATGGGTTCGGGGACCCAGTACTTC.

The table lists this clone with a few counts. V usage is TRBV10-2 and J usage is TRBJ2-4, with D uncertain. The CDR3 consists of 13 residues. Trimming cost V 2 bases and J 9 bases, with 11 bases left between them. Germline-derived CDR1 and CDR2 are WSHSY and SAAADI. CDR3: CASSEDVSSIQYF. The CDR3 region has the DNA TGCGCCAGCAGTGAGGATGTTTCGAGCATTCAGTACTTC.

This clone was seen more than once but under ten times. V and J are TRBV27 and TRBJ2-7; D uncertain. V was cut by 5 bases and J by 4 bases, with 3 bases left in between. Germline V gene sequence: CDR1 MNHEY, CDR2 SMNVEV (reference sequence). There are 10 residues in the CDR3. The CDR3 is CASSLYEQYF. The CDR3 nucleotides are TGTGCCAGCAGTCTTTACGAGCAGTACTTC.

The rearrangement uses TRBV28 and TRBJ2-7; D is uncertain. Germline loops: CDR1 MDHEN, CDR2 SYDVKM. V was shortened by 1 base and J by 6 bases, with 7 bases between the two germline ends. There are 12 residues in the CDR3. In DNA form, the CDR3 reads TGTGCCAGCAGTTTATTATCCGTCGAGCAGTACTTC. Translation gives CASSLLSVEQYF.

The gene calls are TRBV7-2 and TRBJ1-1; tentative D call: TRBD1 (6 bases). Germline assignment: CDR1 SGHTA and CDR2 FQGNSA. The CDR3 totals 15 residues. The germline V and J ends were trimmed by 5 bases and 1 base, with 14 bases remaining between them. DNA of the CDR3: TGTGCCAGCAGCCCCACAGGGACAAAGAACACTGAAGCTTTCTTT. Translating it yields CASSPTGTKNTEAFF.

CDR3 protein: CASSTPGQVSNQPQHF. CDR3 sequence (DNA): TGTGCCAGTAGTACCCCGGGACAGGTTAGCAATCAGCCCCAGCATTTT. The genes are TRBV19 and TRBJ1-5, with TRBD1 matching 8 bases. V lost 4 bases to trimming and J lost 0 bases; unmatched junction nucleotides: 5. The germline V gene has CDR1 LNHDA and CDR2 SQIVND (reference sequence). CDR3 size: 16 residues.

The rearrangement links TRBV2 to TRBJ1-2; D might be TRBD1 (6 bases). Germline V gene sequence: CDR1 SNHLY, CDR2 FYNNEI. This CDR3 is 11 amino acids long. V lost 5 bases and J lost 13, with 14 bases in between. The CDR3 spells CASSLAGVSTF. The DNA for the CDR3 is TGTGCCAGCAGTTTAGCAGGGGTTTCCACCTTC.

There are a few counts of this clone. The chain is built from TRBV19 and TRBJ1-1; possibly TRBD1 for D (5 bases). The germline V gene encodes CDR1 LNHDA and CDR2 SQIVND (reference sequence). CDR3 length equals 14 residues. Trimming took off 1 base at V and 4 bases at J, with 10 bases between the two ends. The CDR3 nucleotides read TGTGCCAGTAGTATAGGTCGGGGGAGCACTGAAGCTTTCTTT. Translating it yields CASSIGRGSTEAFF.

The J gene is TRBJ2-3, the V gene TRBV14; 11 nucleotides line up with TRBD1. The CDR3 sequence is 16 residues long. Germline V gene lookup returns CDR1 SGHDN and CDR2 FVKESK. V shed 3 bases, J shed 5 bases, and the junction held 7 bases outside the gene matches. The CDR3 sequence: CASSHPDRGPVDTQYF. DNA of the CDR3: TGTGCCAGCAGCCATCCGGACAGGGGGCCCGTAGATACGCAGTATTTT.

The chain is built from TRBV28 and TRBJ1-3; the D is unclear. Germline values: CDR1 MDHEN, CDR2 SYDVKM. V gave up 8 bases and J gave up 0 bases, with 8 bases separating them. The CDR3 spans 13 residues. CDR3 DNA: TGTGCCAGCTCAGTGTCCTCTGGAAACACCATATATTTT. This sequence encodes CASSVSSGNTIYF.

The V and J genes are TRBV12-3 or TRBV12-4 and TRBJ1-1, with no clear D. The V gene lost 5 bases and the J gene lost 1 base, with 8 bases spanning the gap. This CDR3 comprises 13 residues. The CDR3 region has the DNA TGTGCCAGCAGTCTGGCTTGGAACACTGAAGCTTTCTTT. Amino acid sequence: CASSLAWNTEAFF.

The V gene is TRBV5-1, the J gene TRBJ2-3, with a possible D match to TRBD2 (6 bases). The V end was cut by 3 bases, the J end by 1 base, with 15 bases between. There are 16 residues in the CDR3. The germline CDR1 and CDR2 sequences are SGHRS and YFSETQ. DNA of the CDR3: TGCGCCAGCAGCTATGGACGTGGAGGGGGCACAGATACGCAGTATTTT. Protein: CASSYGRGGGTDTQYF.

This chain links TRBV10-3 with TRBJ1-1; 7 nucleotides align to TRBD1. CDR1 ENHRY and CDR2 SYGVKD come from the germline V gene. V gave up 6 bases and J gave up 1 base; unmatched junction bases: 5. This CDR3 region has 14 residues. CDR3 loop: CAIRGTVPNTEAFF. The CDR3, as DNA: TGTGCCATCAGGGGGACAGTCCCGAACACTGAAGCTTTCTTT.

In nucleotides, the CDR3 is TGCAGCGTTGATGACGGGAGCTCCTACAATGAGCAGTTCTTC. This sequence encodes CSVDDGSSYNEQFF. The genes are TRBV29-1 and TRBJ2-1; tentative D call: TRBD2 (6 bases). V lost 3 bases, J lost 0 bases, and 9 bases lay in between. CDR1 and CDR2 (germline): SQVTM, ANQGSEA. The CDR3 contains 14 residues.

The chain combines TRBV18 with TRBJ2-1, with a possible D match to TRBD2 (6 bases). The CDR3 has 16 amino acids. V was pared by 4 bases and J by 1 base, with 14 bases between. Germline CDR1 and CDR2: KGHSH and LQKENI. The CDR3 bases are TGTGCCAGCTCACTCTTCGTGGAGGGTTCCTACAATGAGCAGTTCTTC. This codes for CASSLFVEGSYNEQFF.

CDR3 in DNA: TGTGCCAGCAGAGGCACGGAGCAGCCCCAGCATTTT. Translated, it gives CASRGTEQPQHF. The chain employs TRBV2 and TRBJ1-5, with unresolved D. Germline-derived CDR1 and CDR2 are SNHLY and FYNNEI. V was cut by 6 bases and J by 7 bases, with 10 bases left in between. The CDR3 contains 12 residues. Using reference TRBV2 and TRBJ1-5 for the parts outside the CDR3, the full variable domain is EPEVTQTPSHQVTQMGQEVILRCVPISNHLYFYWYRQILGQKVEFLVSFYNNEISEKSEIFDDQFSVERPDGSNFTLKIRSTKLEDSAMYFCASRGTEQPQHFGDGTRLSIL.

The V gene is TRBV30, the J gene TRBJ1-4; D is possibly TRBD1 (6 bases). The V and J ends lost 2 bases and 8 bases respectively, with 15 bases between them. The CDR3 is 14 residues long. CDR1 and CDR2 (germline): GTSNPN, SVGIG (reference sequence). CDR3 bases: TGTGCCTGGAGTCTAGGGGGGGGCGTCGAAAAACTGTTTTTT. Translating it yields CAWSLGGGVEKLFF.

This chain links TRBV10-2 with TRBJ2-3, with 7 bases that match TRBD2. The trim removed 3 bases at V and 4 bases at J, leaving 1 base unmatched. Germline V gene lookup returns CDR1 WSHSY and CDR2 SAAADI. The CDR3 has 13 amino acids. CDR3 nucleotide sequence: TGCGCCAGCAGTGATCTAGCGGCAGATACGCAGTATTTT. Translation gives CASSDLAADTQYF.